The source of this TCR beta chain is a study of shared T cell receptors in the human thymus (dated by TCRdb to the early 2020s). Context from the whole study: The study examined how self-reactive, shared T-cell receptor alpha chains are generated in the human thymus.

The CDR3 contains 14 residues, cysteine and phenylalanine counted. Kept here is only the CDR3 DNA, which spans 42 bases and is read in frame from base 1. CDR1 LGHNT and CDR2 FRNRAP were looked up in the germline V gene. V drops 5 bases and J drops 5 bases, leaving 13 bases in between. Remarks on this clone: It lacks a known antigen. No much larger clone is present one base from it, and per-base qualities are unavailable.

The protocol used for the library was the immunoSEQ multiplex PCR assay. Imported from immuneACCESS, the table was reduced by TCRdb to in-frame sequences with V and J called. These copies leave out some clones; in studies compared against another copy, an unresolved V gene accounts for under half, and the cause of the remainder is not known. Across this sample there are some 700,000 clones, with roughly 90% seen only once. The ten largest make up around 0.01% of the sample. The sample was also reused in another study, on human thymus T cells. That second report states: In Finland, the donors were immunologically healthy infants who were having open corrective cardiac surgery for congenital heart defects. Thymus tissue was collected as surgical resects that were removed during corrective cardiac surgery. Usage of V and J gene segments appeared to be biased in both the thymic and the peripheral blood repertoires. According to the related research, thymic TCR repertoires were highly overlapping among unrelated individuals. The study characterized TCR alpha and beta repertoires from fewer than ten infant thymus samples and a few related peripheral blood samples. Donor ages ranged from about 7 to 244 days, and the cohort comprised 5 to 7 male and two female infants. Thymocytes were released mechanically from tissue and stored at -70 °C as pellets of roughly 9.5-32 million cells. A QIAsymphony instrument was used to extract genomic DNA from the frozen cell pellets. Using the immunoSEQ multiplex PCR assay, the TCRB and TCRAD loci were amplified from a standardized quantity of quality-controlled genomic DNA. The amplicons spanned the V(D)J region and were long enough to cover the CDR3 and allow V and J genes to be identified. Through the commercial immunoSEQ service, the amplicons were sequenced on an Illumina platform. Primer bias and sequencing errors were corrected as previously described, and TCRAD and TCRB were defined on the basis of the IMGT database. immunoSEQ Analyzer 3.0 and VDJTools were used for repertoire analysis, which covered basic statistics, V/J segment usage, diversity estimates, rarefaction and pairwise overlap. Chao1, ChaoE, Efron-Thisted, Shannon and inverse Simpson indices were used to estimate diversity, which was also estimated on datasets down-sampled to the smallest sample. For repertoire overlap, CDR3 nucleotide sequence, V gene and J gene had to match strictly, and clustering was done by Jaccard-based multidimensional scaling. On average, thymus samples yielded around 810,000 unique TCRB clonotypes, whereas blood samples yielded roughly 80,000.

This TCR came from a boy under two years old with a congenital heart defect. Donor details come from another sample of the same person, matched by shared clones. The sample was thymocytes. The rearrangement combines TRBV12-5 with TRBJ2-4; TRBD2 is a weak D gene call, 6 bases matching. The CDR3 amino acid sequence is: CASGGSGAENIQYF. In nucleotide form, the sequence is TGTGCTAGTGGTGGTAGCGGAGCTGAAAACATTCAGTACTTC.